This TCR beta chain comes out of a study of PD-1 blockade in mismatch repair-deficient tumors. V dropped 4 bases and J dropped 6; count of bases not matched to a gene: 2. Looked up from germline, CDR1 is MGHRA and CDR2 is YSYEKL. This CDR3 has 14 residues. TCRdb's copy holds only in-frame clones and misses some; the assay was immunoSEQ multiplex PCR. The sample consists of 120,000 or so clones, approximately 86% of them appearing once. The TCR-sequenced patients were a few responders to pembrolizumab. The V and J genes are TRBV4-1 and TRBJ1-4; 10 positions match TRBD1. The TCR originated in an adult with mismatch repair-deficient cancer. Specimen: peripheral blood, collected 44 weeks after starting pembrolizumab. The CDR3 loop is CASSRQGAYEKLFF. DNA for the CDR3: TGCGCCAGCAGCCGACAGGGGGCTTATGAAAAACTGTTTTTT.